This T cell receptor (beta chain) was sequenced in a study of T cell responses to AZD1222 COVID-19 vaccine. Points from the study as a whole: Close to half of spike-specific TCRs reportedly recognize unmutated variant regions. CD4 TCRs linked to vaccination spanned spike, dominating at 160-218 and 743-854. Baseline testing showed seropositivity in only a handful of AZD1222 recipients. Clonal diversity was possibly underestimated, and white British individuals and females predominated among donors.

Regarding this clone: Its antigen is not identified.

CDR1 SNHLY and CDR2 FYNNEI come from the germline V gene. The ends were cut back, 3 bases at V and 0 bases at J, with 6 bases in the middle. This CDR3 is built from 14 residues. Measured with immunoSEQ multiplex PCR; TCRdb has only the in-frame clones, and not every one. The table has just under 150,000 clones, around 90% seen once. Sequencing used peripheral blood, obtained 28 days after the second dose of the MenACWY control vaccine. This TCR was sampled from an adult who received the MenACWY meningococcal vaccine as a control. The V call is TRBV2, the J call TRBJ1-3; D remains ambiguous. The CDR3 sequence is CASSDGYSGNTIYF. The CDR3 nucleotides are TGTGCCAGCAGTGACGGTTACTCTGGAAACACCATATATTTT.